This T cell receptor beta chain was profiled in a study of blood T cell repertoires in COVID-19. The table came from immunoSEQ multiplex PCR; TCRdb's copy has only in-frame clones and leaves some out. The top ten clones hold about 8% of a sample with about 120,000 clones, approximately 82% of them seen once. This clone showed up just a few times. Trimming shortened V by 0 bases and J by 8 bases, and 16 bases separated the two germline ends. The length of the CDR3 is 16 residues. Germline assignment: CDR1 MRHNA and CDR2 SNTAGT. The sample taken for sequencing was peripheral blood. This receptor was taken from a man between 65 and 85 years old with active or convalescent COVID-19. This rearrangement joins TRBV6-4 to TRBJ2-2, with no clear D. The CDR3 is CASSDSTTRASGELFF. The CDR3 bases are TGTGCCAGCAGTGACTCGACGACCCGAGCGTCGGGGGAGCTGTTTTTT.